Below, one T cell receptor beta chain is given with its context. The data originate from a study of control samples from healthy donors and cancer patients. TCRdb's table, derived via immunoSEQ multiplex PCR, lists solely in-frame clones and lacks some. The table lists about 85,000 clones, about 89% of them singletons, with 7.6% in the top ten. The CDR3 sequence is 14 residues long. Trimming removed 2 bases from V and 3 bases from J, with 9 bases in between. From germline, CDR1 is SGHTA and CDR2 FQGTGA. The sample was blood. The chain links TRBV7-3 to TRBJ2-3; TRBD2 might be the D (5 bases). This TCR was recovered from a woman aged 55-69 years in good health. In DNA form, the CDR3 reads TGTGCCAGCAGCTTATCTAGCCTGACAGATACGCAGTATTTT. This codes for CASSLSSLTDTQYF.